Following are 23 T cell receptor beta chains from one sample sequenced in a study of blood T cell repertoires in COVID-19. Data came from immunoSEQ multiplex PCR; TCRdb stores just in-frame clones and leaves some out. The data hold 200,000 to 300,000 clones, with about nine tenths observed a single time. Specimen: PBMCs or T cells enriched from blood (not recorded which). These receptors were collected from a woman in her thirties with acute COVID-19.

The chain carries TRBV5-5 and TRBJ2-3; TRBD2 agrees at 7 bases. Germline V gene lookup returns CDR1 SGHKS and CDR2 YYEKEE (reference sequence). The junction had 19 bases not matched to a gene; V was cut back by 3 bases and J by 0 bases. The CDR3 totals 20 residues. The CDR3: CASSSGTTIILRTSTDTQYF. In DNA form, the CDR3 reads TGTGCCAGCAGCTCCGGGACTACAATAATCCTAAGAACTAGCACAGATACGCAGTATTTT.

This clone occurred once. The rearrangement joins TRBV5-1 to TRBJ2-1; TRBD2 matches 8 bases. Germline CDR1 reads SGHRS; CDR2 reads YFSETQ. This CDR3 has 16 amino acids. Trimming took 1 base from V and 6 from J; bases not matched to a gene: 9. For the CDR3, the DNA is TGCGCCAGCAGCTTGTCCGGGACTAGGGAGGGCAATGAGCAGTTCTTC. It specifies CASSLSGTREGNEQFF.

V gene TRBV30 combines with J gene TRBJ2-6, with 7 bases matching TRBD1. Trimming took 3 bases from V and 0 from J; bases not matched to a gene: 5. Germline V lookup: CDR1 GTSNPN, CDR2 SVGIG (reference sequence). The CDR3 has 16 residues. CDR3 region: CAWSRDSPSGANVLTF. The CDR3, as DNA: TGTGCCTGGAGCCGGGACAGCCCCTCTGGGGCCAACGTCCTGACTTTC. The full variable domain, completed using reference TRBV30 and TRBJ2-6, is SQTIHQWPATLVQPVGSPLSLECTVEGTSNPNLYWYRQAAGRGLQLLFYSVGIGQISSEVPQNLSASRPQDRQFILSSKKLLLSDSGFYLCAWSRDSPSGANVLTFGAGSRLTVL.

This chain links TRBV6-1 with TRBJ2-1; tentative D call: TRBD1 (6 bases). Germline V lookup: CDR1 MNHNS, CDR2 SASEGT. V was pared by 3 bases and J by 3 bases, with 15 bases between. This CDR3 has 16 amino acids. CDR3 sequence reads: CASSEKWGQFYNEQFF. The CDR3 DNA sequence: TGTGCCAGCAGTGAGAAGTGGGGGCAATTCTACAATGAGCAGTTCTTC.

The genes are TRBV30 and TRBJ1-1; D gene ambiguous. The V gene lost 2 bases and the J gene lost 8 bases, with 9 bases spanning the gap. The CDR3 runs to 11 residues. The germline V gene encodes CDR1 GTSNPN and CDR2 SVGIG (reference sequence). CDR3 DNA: TGTGCCTGGAGTTTGGCGGAAGAAGCTTTCTTT. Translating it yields CAWSLAEEAFF.

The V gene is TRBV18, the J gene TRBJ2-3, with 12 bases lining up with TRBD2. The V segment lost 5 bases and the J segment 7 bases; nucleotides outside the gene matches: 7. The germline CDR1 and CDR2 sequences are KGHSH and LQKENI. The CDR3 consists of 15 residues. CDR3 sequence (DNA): TGTGCCAGCTCATCGGGACTAGCGGGCATGTATACGCAGTATTTT. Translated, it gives CASSSGLAGMYTQYF.

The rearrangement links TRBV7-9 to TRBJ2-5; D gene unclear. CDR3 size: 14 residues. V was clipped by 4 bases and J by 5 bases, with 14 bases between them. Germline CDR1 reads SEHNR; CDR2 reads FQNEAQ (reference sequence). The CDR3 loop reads CASSSTPLDETQYF. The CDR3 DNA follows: TGTGCCAGCAGCTCGACCCCGCTAGATGAGACCCAGTACTTC.

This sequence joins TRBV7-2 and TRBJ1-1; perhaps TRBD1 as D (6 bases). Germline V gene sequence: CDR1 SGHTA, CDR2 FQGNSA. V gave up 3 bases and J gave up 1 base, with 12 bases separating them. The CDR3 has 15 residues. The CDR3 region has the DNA TGTGCCAGCAGCTTCCGGTTGGGGGCGAACACTGAAGCTTTCTTT. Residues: CASSFRLGANTEAFF. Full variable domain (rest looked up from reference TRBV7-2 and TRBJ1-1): GAGVSQSPSNKVTEKGKDVELRCDPISGHTALYWYRQSLGQGLEFLIYFQGNSAPDKSGLPSDRFSAERTGGSVSTLTIQRTQQEDSAVYLCASSFRLGANTEAFFGQGTRLTVV.

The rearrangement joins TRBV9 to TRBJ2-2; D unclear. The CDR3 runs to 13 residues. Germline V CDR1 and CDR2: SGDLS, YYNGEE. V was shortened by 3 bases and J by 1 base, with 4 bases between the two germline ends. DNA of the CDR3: TGTGCCAGCAGCGCCCGGAACACCGGGGAGCTGTTTTTT. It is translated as CASSARNTGELFF.

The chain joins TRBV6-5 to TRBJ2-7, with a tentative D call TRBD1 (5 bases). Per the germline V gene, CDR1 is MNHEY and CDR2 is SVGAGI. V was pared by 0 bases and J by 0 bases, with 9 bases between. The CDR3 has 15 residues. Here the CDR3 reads CASSYSIQGSYEQYF. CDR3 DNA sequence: TGTGCCAGCAGTTACTCGATCCAGGGCTCCTACGAGCAGTACTTC.

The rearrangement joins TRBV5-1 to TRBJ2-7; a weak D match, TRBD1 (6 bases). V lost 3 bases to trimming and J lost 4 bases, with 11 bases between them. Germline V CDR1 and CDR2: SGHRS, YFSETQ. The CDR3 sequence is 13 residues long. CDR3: CASSSTGQYEQYF. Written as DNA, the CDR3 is TGCGCCAGCAGCTCGACAGGCCAGTACGAGCAGTACTTC.

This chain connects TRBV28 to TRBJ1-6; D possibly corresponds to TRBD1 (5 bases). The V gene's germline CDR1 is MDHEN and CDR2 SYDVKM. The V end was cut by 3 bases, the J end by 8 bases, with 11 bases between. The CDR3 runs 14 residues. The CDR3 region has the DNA TGTGCCAGCAGTTTTGTACAGGAAGATTCACCCCTCCACTTT. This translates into CASSFVQEDSPLHF.

CDR3 DNA: TGTGCCAGCCGACTTGAGATCAATCAGCCCCAGCATTTT. Translating gives CASRLEINQPQHF. The chain employs TRBV12-3 or TRBV12-4 and TRBJ1-5; D is ambiguous. The CDR3 has 13 amino acids. Trimming took off 8 bases at V and 3 bases at J, with 11 bases between the two ends.

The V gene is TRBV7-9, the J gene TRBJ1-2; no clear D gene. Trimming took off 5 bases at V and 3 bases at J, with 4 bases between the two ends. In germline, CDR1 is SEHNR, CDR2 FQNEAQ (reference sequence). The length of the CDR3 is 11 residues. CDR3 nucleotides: TGTGCCAGCAGCCCGGACTATGGCTACACCTTC. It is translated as CASSPDYGYTF.

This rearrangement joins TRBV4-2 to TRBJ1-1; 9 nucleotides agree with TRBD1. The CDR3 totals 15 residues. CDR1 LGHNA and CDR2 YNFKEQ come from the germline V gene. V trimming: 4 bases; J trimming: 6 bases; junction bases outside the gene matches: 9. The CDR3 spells CASSPSGQGKPEAFF. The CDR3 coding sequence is TGTGCCAGCAGCCCCTCGGGACAGGGCAAACCTGAAGCTTTCTTT.

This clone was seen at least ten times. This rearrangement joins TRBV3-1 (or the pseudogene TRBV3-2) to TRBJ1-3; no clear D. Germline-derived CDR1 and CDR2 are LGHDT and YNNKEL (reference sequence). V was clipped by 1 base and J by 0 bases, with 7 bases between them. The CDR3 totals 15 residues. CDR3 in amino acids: CASSQAKSSGNTIYF. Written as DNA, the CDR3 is TGTGCCAGCAGCCAAGCAAAGAGCTCTGGAAACACCATATATTTT.

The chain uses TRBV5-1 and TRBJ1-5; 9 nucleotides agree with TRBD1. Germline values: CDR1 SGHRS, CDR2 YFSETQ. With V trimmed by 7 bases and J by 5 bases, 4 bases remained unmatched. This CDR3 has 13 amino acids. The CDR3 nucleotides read TGCGCCAGCTCAACAGGGGGCGATCAGCCCCAGCATTTT. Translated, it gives CASSTGGDQPQHF.

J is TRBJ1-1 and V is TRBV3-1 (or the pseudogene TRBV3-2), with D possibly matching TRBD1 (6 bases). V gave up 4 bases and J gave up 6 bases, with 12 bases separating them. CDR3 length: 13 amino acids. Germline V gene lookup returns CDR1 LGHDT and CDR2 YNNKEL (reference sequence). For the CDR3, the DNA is TGTGCCAGCAGCCCCGAGAGGACAGCTGAAGCTTTCTTT. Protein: CASSPERTAEAFF.

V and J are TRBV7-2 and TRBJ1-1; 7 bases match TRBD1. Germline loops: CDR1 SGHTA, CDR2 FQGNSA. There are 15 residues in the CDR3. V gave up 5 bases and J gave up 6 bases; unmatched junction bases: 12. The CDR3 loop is CASSIRGDSLAEAFF. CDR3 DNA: TGTGCCAGCAGCATCCGTGGGGACAGTCTGGCTGAAGCTTTCTTT.

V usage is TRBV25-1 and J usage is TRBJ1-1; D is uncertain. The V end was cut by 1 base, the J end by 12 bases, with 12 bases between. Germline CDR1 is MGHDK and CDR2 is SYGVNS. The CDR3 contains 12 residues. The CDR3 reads CASSESLLTPFF. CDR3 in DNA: TGTGCCAGCAGTGAATCCCTCCTAACCCCTTTCTTT.

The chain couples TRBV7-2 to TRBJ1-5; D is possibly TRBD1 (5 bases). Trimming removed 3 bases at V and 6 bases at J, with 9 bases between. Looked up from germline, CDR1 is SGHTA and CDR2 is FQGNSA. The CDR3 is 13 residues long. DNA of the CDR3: TGTGCCAGCAGCTTTTTTGGGGCTCAGCCCCAGCATTTT. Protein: CASSFFGAQPQHF.

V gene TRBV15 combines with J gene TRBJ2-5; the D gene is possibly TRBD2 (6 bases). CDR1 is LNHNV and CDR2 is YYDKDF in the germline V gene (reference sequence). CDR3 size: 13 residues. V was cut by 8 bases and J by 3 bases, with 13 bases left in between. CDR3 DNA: TGTGCCACCCGGGACTCTATAAAAGAGACCCAGTACTTC. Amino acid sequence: CATRDSIKETQYF.

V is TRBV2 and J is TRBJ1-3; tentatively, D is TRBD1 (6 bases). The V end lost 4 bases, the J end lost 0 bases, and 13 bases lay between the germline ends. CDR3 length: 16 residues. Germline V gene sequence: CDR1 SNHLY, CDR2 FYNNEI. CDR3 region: CASSGVQGNSGNTIYF. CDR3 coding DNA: TGTGCCAGCAGTGGGGTCCAGGGGAACTCTGGAAACACCATATATTTT. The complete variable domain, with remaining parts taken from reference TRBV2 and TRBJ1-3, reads EPEVTQTPSHQVTQMGQEVILRCVPISNHLYFYWYRQILGQKVEFLVSFYNNEISEKSEIFDDQFSVERPDGSNFTLKIRSTKLEDSAMYFCASSGVQGNSGNTIYFGEGSWLTVV.